This TCR beta chain was sequenced during a study of blood T cells in healthy people across ages. In germline, CDR1 is MNHEY, CDR2 SMNVEV (reference sequence). The CDR3 has 15 amino acids. The trim removed 6 bases at V and 4 bases at J, leaving 9 bases unmatched. Sample-barcoded 5' priming and a J-beta primer mix drove a second PCR of roughly 6 to 12 cycles. TCRdb re-called the 5' RACE reads with MiXCR, one entry per CDR3 protein. This sample yields 1.2 million to 1.5 million distinct CDR3 sequences, of which roughly 40% are seen a single time; roughly 7.9% belongs to the top ten. The sequence came from a woman aged 18-29 years in good health. The chain has TRBV27 and TRBJ2-1; 7 positions match TRBD2. Sample: blood. Here the CDR3 reads CASRLQAGPYNEQFF. In DNA, the CDR3 is TGTGCCAGCAGACTCCAAGCGGGGCCATACAATGAGCAGTTCTTC.